This T cell receptor beta chain was captured in a study of somatic mutations in cytotoxic T cells in rheumatoid arthritis. Study-level background: Patient blood (approximately 30 ml EDTA) was collected right after diagnosis, preceding any treatment. There were some V beta antibody-stained T-cell populations flow-sorted at nearly 100% purity, and these included V beta1+ cells sequenced for TCRB.

Study-level results: Relative to age-matched healthy controls, rheumatoid arthritis patients did not differ significantly in CD8+ T-cell clonality. CD8+ clonality increased with age in rheumatoid arthritis patients but not in healthy controls.

Profiling relied on immunoSEQ multiplex PCR, and the TCRdb table lists in-frame clones only, not all of them. The sample lists roughly 18,000 clones, about 80% occurring once. On this clone: Its antigen is as yet unknown.

The CDR3 is made up of 17 amino acids. Per germline, CDR1 SGHVS and CDR2 FNYEAQ. Between the trimmed V and J ends, which lost 2 bases and 7 bases, there was a span of 21 bases. The chain employs TRBV7-6 and TRBJ2-1, with D possibly being TRBD2 (5 bases). This clonotype was sampled from an adult with rheumatoid arthritis. The sample was CD8+ T cells sorted from blood. The CDR3 DNA reads as TGTGCCAGCAGCTTACTTGGGTGGCAGCGGCTAAATAATGAGCAGTTCTTC. Protein sequence: CASSLLGWQRLNNEQFF.